The sequence of this TCR beta chain was determined in a study of shared clonotypes between healthy human individuals. Background on the study: A donor's plate count was three for CD4 naive and three for CD4 memory; CD8 naive had two and CD8 memory one. Findings of the study overall: Larger richness was generally estimated for naive than memory subsets.

A word on this clone: What it binds is not known.

Clones were read by immunoSEQ multiplex PCR, and TCRdb kept only the in-frame ones, dropping some. Altogether 1,400,000 or so clones are present, 97% to 99% being singletons, with the ten largest covering 0.36%. Input material: naive CD4+ T cells sorted from blood. Subset in this sample: CD45RA+ positively selected. This TCR came from a young man in good health.

In DNA, the CDR3 is TGTGCCAGCAGCAAAGGATTTAATTCAGGGTGCCCCTACAATGAGCAGTTCTTC. Translating gives CASSKGFNSGCPYNEQFF. The chain is built from TRBV21-1 and TRBJ2-1; the table names TRBD1, a call not compared with the DNA. TRBV21-1 is a pseudogene locus. The CDR3 has 18 amino acids.